One T cell receptor (beta chain) is described in this entry. The source of the sample is a study of blood T cell repertoires in COVID-19. CDR1 is SNHLY, CDR2 FYNNEI, per germline. The ends lost 6 bases at V and 2 bases at J; junction bases unmatched: 10. The CDR3 totals 16 residues. Authors' analysis steps: It was from reference gene primer amplification that nucleated cell counts were estimated. Here immunoSEQ multiplex PCR was the method, and the copy in TCRdb shows in-frame clones only, minus some. V and J calls and clone size are as listed in that table; D and trimming were resolved from the DNA. The sample holds more than 100,000 clones, 65% to 90% seen once.

The chain carries TRBV2 and TRBJ2-3, with 8 bases fitting TRBD2. The sequencing input was peripheral blood. The clonotype comes from a woman aged 60-75 years with active or convalescent COVID-19. The chain's CDR3 is CASSRTSGVNTDTQYF. The CDR3 DNA is TGTGCCAGCAGCCGAACTAGCGGAGTGAACACAGATACGCAGTATTTT. The entire variable domain, with the rest obtained from reference TRBV2 and TRBJ2-3, is as follows: EPEVTQTPSHQVTQMGQEVILRCVPISNHLYFYWYRQILGQKVEFLVSFYNNEISEKSEIFDDQFSVERPDGSNFTLKIRSTKLEDSAMYFCASSRTSGVNTDTQYFGPGTRLTVL.